The 9 T cell receptor beta chains in this list originate from one sample, sequenced in a study of regulatory T cells in long-lasting Graves disease. Sequencing libraries for TCR beta were prepared with iRepertoire HTBI primers and Arm-PCR of CDR3 regions. Each CDR3 protein gets one entry after TCRdb re-called the multiplex PCR reads with MiXCR. The sample has around 420,000 distinct CDR3 sequences, over 12% seen once. Time point specified: newly diagnosed GD, antithyroid drugs for less than 3 months. PBMC-derived RNA was used for the TCR library. This same sample was also part of a study on T cells in Graves' hyperthyroidism and ophthalmopathy.

This specimen consisted of peripheral blood mononuclear cells (PBMCs), obtained at new diagnosis, from a patient treated with antithyroid drugs. All receptors come from a woman aged 40-49 years with Graves disease.

In its sample, this clonotype was seen once. V is TRBV2 and J is TRBJ2-3; TRBD1 agrees at 9 bases. The CDR3 totals 16 residues. V shed 6 bases, J shed 0 bases, and the junction held 7 bases outside the gene matches. The V gene's germline CDR1 is SNHLY and CDR2 FYNNEI. CDR3 DNA sequence: TGTGCCAGCAGGATACGGACAGGGGCTAGCACAGATACGCAGTATTTT. Translation gives CASRIRTGASTDTQYF. Full variable domain (remainder filled in from reference TRBV2 and TRBJ2-3): EPEVTQTPSHQVTQMGQEVILRCVPISNHLYFYWYRQILGQKVEFLVSFYNNEISEKSEIFDDQFSVERPDGSNFTLKIRSTKLEDSAMYFCASRIRTGASTDTQYFGPGTRLTVL.

This clonotype was seen a few times. V usage is TRBV28 and J usage is TRBJ2-3, with TRBD2 matching over 10 bases. The V segment lost 6 bases and the J segment 2 bases; nucleotides outside the gene matches: 5. The CDR3 sequence is 15 residues long. Germline V gene sequence: CDR1 MDHEN, CDR2 SYDVKM. The CDR3 sequence is CASSYLAGATDTQYF. The CDR3 bases are TGTGCCAGCAGCTATCTAGCGGGAGCCACAGATACGCAGTATTTT.

In its sample, this clonotype was seen many times. This sequence joins TRBV15 and TRBJ1-6, with TRBD1 matching over 8 bases. This CDR3 has 15 residues. With V trimmed by 3 bases and J by 5 bases, 3 bases remained unmatched. Germline V lookup: CDR1 LNHNV, CDR2 YYDKDF (reference sequence). The CDR3 loop is CATSRGDRNNSPLHF. CDR3 coding DNA: TGTGCCACCAGCAGGGGGGACAGGAATAATTCACCCCTCCACTTT.

This clonotype was counted only a few times. The chain recombines TRBV6-1 with TRBJ2-1; D gene unclear. The CDR3 spans 12 residues. Germline V lookup: CDR1 MNHNS, CDR2 SASEGT. Trimming removed 6 bases from V and 0 bases from J, with 3 bases in between. Here the CDR3 reads CASRNSYNEQFF. Written as DNA, the CDR3 is TGTGCCAGCAGGAACTCCTACAATGAGCAGTTCTTC.

The table lists this clonotype with many counts. The V and J genes are TRBV27 and TRBJ2-7, with 8 bases matching TRBD2. The germline gives CDR1 MNHEY, CDR2 SMNVEV (reference sequence). Losses at the gene ends were 6 bases for V and 4 bases for J; bases not matched to a gene: 11. CDR3 length equals 15 residues. CDR3 residues: CASSFGPGGTYEQYF. DNA of the CDR3: TGTGCCAGCAGCTTTGGCCCGGGGGGGACTTACGAGCAGTACTTC.

This clonotype was observed a few times. This chain joins TRBV6-1 and TRBJ1-1; tentatively, D is TRBD1 (5 bases). The CDR3 is made up of 15 amino acids. The V gene's germline CDR1 is MNHNS and CDR2 SASEGT. V was trimmed by 1 base and J by 7 bases, leaving 16 bases between them. CDR3 DNA: TGTGCCAGCAGTGAAGTCGCGGCCAGGGTAGATGAAGCTTTCTTT. Translation: CASSEVAARVDEAFF.

This clonotype occurred many times. At one end, the junction sequence differs from germline, possibly due to a read error. V is TRBV12-3 or TRBV12-4 and J is TRBJ1-4; 9 nucleotides match TRBD1. CDR3 length: 17 amino acids. As DNA, the CDR3 is TGTGCCAGCAGCTTAGGCCCGGGACAGGGAGATAATGAAAAACTGTTTTTT. Protein sequence: CASSLGPGQGDNEKLFF.

This clonotype was seen ten or more times. DNA for the CDR3: TGTGCCAGCAGTGCACGGCGGCAGGGTTGGGTTCAGCCCCAGCATTTT. Protein product: CASSARRQGWVQPQHF. The chain joins TRBV28 to TRBJ1-5, with D perhaps TRBD1 (5 bases). CDR3 size: 16 residues. The V gene lost 5 bases and the J gene lost 6 bases, with 20 bases spanning the gap. The germline gives CDR1 MDHEN, CDR2 SYDVKM.

This sequence joins TRBV4-2 and TRBJ1-3; D is undetermined. V shed 0 bases and J shed 8 bases, with 8 bases lying between them. Looked up from germline, CDR1 is LGHNA and CDR2 is YNFKEQ. There are 13 residues in the CDR3. CDR3 DNA sequence: TGTGCCAGCAGCCAAGATCGGAGAGACACCATATATTTT. It encodes CASSQDRRDTIYF.